This T cell receptor beta chain originates from a study of OX40 agonist ivuxolimab in advanced cancers. Study summary: Eligibility admitted prior anti-PD-1, anti-PD-L1 or anti-CTLA-4 therapy; 40% had some. General study points: Compared with others, partial responders at 0.1-3.0 mg/kg displayed clonal expansion among the lowest. Blood T cells, both CD4+ and CD8+, expanded clonally by week 6 at 0.1 to 3.0 mg/kg. Expanded clones tended on average to be more numerous among CD8+ T cells than CD4+.

The CDR3 runs to 16 residues. CDR1 and CDR2 from the germline V gene are LNHDA and SQIVND (reference sequence). The ends were cut back, 6 bases at V and 2 bases at J, with 14 bases in the middle. Data came from immunoSEQ multiplex PCR; TCRdb stores just in-frame clones and leaves some out. The repertoire holds some 120,000 clones, around 93% seen once, with 0.7% to 0.9% in the top ten. Details on this clone: The target antigen is unknown.

The material sequenced was CD4+ or CD8+ T cells sorted from blood, taken in a trial of the OX40 agonist ivuxolimab. The chain carries TRBV19 and TRBJ2-6; tentatively, D is TRBD1 or TRBD2 (6 bases each). The source of this sequence is an adult with an advanced solid tumor such as melanoma, head and neck, liver or kidney cancer. CDR3 nucleotide sequence: TGTGCCAGTAGATCGGGGGCTGAAACTGGGGCCAACGTCCTGACTTTC. Protein product: CASRSGAETGANVLTF.